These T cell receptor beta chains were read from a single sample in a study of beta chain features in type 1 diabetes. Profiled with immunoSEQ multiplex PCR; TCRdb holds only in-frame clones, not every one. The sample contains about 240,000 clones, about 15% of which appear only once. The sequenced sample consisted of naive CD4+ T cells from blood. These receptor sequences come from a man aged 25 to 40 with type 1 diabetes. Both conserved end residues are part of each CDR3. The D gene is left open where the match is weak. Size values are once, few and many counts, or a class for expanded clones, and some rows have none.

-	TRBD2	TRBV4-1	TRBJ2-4	TGCGCCAGCAGCCAAGGTAGCGGGGGGGCCATTGTCAAAAACATTCAGTACTTC	CASSQGSGGAIVKNIQYF
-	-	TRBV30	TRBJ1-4	TGTGCCTGGAGTGTAGGGGGATGGAATGAAAAACTGTTTTTT	CAWSVGGWNEKLFF
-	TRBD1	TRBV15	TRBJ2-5	TGTGCCACCAGCAGGGGGGACAGGGGGTCGCTAGAGACCCAGTACTTC	CATSRGDRGSLETQYF
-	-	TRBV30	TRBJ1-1	TGTGCCTGGAGTGGAGGGTCCAACACTGAAGCTTTCTTT	CAWSGGSNTEAFF
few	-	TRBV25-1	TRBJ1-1	TGTGCCAGCACCCCCTTTTATGGGGCGCGCACTGAAGCTTTCTTT	CASTPFYGARTEAFF
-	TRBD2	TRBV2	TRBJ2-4	TGTGCCAGTGTACCTCTAGCGGGGGTAGCAAACATTCAGTACTTC	CASVPLAGVANIQYF
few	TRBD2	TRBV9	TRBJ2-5	TGTGCCAGCAGCTCCAGGACTAGCGGGGGCCAAGAGACCCAGTACTTC	CASSSRTSGGQETQYF
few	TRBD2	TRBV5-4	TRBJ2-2	TGTGCCAGCAGCGGACGGACTAGCGGGAACACCGGGGAGCTGTTTTTT	CASSGRTSGNTGELFF
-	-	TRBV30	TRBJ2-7	TGTGCCTGGAGTGTAAATCAGGGTCACGAGCAGTACTTC	CAWSVNQGHEQYF
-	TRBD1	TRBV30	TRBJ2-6	TGTGCCTGGAGTCGAGTCAAACAGGGGAGTGGGGCCAACGTCCTGACTTTC	CAWSRVKQGSGANVLTF
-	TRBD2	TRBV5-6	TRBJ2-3	TGTGCCAGCAGCTTGGTTAGCGGGGCTAGCACAGATACGCAGTATTTT	CASSLVSGASTDTQYF
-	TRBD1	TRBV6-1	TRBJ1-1	TGTGCCAGCAGTGAAGGGGCCACCCGGGACAGGGGTACTGAAGCTTTCTTT	CASSEGATRDRGTEAFF
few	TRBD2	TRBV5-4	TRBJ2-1	TGTGCCAGCAGCTTGGCCCATTGGACTAGCGGGAGGTTGAGTGAGCAGTTCTTC	CASSLAHWTSGRLSEQFF
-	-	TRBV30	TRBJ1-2	TGTGCCTGGACAGGTTCTCCTAACTATGGCTACACCTTC	CAWTGSPNYGYTF
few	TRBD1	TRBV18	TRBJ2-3	TGTGCCAGCTCCCTGGGGACAGGTCAAGATACGCAGTATTTT	CASSLGTGQDTQYF
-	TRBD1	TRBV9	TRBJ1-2	TGTGCCAGCAGCGGGACAGGGAGTAACTATGGCTACACCTTC	CASSGTGSNYGYTF
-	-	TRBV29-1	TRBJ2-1	TGCAGCGTTGGGGGAGCCACCAATGAGCAGTTCTTC	CSVGGATNEQFF
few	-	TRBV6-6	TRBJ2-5	TGTGCCAGCAGTTACCACTCGGAGACCCAGTACTTC	CASSYHSETQYF
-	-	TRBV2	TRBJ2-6	TGTGCCAGCAGTGCGGACAGAACCGGGGCCAACGTCCTGACTTTC	CASSADRTGANVLTF
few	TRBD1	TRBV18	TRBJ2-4	TGTGCCAGCTCACCACCGGGACAGAAAAACATTCAGTACTTC	CASSPPGQKNIQYF
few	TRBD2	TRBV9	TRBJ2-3	TGTGCCAGCAGCCCTCTTAGCGGGAGAAGCACAGATACGCAGTATTTT	CASSPLSGRSTDTQYF
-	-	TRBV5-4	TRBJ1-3	TGTGCCAGCAGCTCCCCCAGTGGAAACACCATATATTTT	CASSSPSGNTIYF
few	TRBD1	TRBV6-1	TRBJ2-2	TGTGCCACCTTGTCTGGGACAGGGTCTTACGGGGAGCTGTTTTTT	CATLSGTGSYGELFF
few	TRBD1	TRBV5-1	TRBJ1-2	TGCGCCAGCAGCCTGGGACAGGGAACTGACGGCTACACCTTC	CASSLGQGTDGYTF
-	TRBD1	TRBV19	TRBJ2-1	TGTGCCAGTAGTCCCCGGGACAGGGGGCTTCCTAATGAGCAGTTCTTC	CASSPRDRGLPNEQFF
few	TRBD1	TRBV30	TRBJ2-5	TGTGCCTGGAGTACCCCCGGACAGGGGAAAGAGACCCAGTACTTC	CAWSTPGQGKETQYF
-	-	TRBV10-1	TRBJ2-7	TGCGCCAGCAGTGAGGCAGGGCCCCTGGGGGAGCAGTACTTC	CASSEAGPLGEQYF
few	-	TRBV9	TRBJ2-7	TGTGCCAGCAGCGTAGACAGGGGGGGGTACGAGCAGTACTTC	CASSVDRGGYEQYF
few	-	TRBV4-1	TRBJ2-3	TGCGCCAGCAGCCAAGATTTCGCAGATACGCAGTATTTT	CASSQDFADTQYF
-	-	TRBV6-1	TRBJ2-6	TGTGCCAGCAGAGCCGACAGAACTGGGGCCAACGTCCTGACTTTC	CASRADRTGANVLTF
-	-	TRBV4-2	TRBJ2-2	TGTGCCAGCAGCCAAGATCCTAGCCGGTACACCGGGGAGCTGTTTTTT	CASSQDPSRYTGELFF
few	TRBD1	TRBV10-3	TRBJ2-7	TGTGCCATCTCGAGGACAGGCTTCGCGGACGAGCAGTACTTC	CAISRTGFADEQYF
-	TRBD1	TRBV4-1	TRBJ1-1	TGCGCCAGCAGCCCCTTAGGTCGGACAGGGGCGCACACTGAAGCTTTCTTT	CASSPLGRTGAHTEAFF
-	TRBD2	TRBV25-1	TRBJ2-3	TGTGCCAGCAGACGACTAGCGTATTTT	CASRRLAYF
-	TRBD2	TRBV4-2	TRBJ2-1	TGTGCCAGCAGCCAATTTCTAGCGGGGGGCTACAATGAGCAGTTCTTC	CASSQFLAGGYNEQFF
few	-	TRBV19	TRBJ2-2	TGTGCCAGTAGAGGAAGGGCGGGCACCGGGGAGCTGTTTTTT	CASRGRAGTGELFF
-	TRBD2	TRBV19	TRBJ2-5	TGTGCCAGTAGATCGGCAGCGGGGGGGTTGGGCCAAGAGACCCAGTACTTC	CASRSAAGGLGQETQYF
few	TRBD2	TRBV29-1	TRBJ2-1	TGCAGCGTAGCTAGCGGGAGGTCCGCCTACAATGAGCAGTTCTTC	CSVASGRSAYNEQFF
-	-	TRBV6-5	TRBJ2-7	TGTGCCAGCAGGAATACAGGGACGGAGTCCTACGAGCAGTACTTC	CASRNTGTESYEQYF
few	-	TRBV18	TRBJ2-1	TGTGCCAGCTCCGACCTCCCGACTCGGATCAATGAGCAGTTCTTC	CASSDLPTRINEQFF
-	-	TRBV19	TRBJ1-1	TGTGCCAGTAGTATAGGAGGAGTGAACACTGAAGCTTTCTTT	CASSIGGVNTEAFF
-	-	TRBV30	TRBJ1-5	TGTGCCTGGAGTTTCAGGGATCAGCCCCAGCATTTT	CAWSFRDQPQHF
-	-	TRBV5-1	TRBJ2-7	TGCGCCAGCAGCTTGGGGGGCATCGGTGGCGAGCAGTACTTC	CASSLGGIGGEQYF
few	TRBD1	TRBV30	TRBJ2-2	TGTGCCTGGAGTTGGGACAGCACCGGGGAGCTGTTTTTT	CAWSWDSTGELFF
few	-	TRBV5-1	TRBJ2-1	TGCGCCAGCAGCTCAGGCTACAATGAGCAGTTCTTC	CASSSGYNEQFF
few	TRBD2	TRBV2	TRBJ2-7	TGTGCCAGCGGACTAGCCTCCTACGAGCAGTACTTC	CASGLASYEQYF
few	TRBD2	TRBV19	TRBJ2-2	TGTGCCAGTAGAACTTTAGCGGGAGGGGACGGGGAGCTGTTTTTT	CASRTLAGGDGELFF